The T cell receptor beta chain under discussion was sequenced for a study of human T cells and chemical hapten exposure. Study-wide background: Patch tests put 0.01% DPC on the upper back, and the results were checked at 6 days. The study, taken as a whole, reports: Large CDR3 similarity clusters arose significantly more often from expanded TCRs than from controls.

Within the library, unique molecular identifiers were attached to each individual cDNA molecule. One entry per CDR3 protein, called by TCRdb with MiXCR from the RACE reads. Of approximately 110,000 distinct CDR3 sequences listed, approximately 10% are singletons. On this clonotype itself: Antigen: not known.

Noted time point: patch test 1, 2 weeks after DPC sensitization. As to treatment: therapeutic diphenylcyclopropenone sensitization with weekly scalp DPC. Germline V CDR1 and CDR2: SGHTA, FQGTGA. This CDR3 contains 13 residues. Trimming shortened V by 5 bases and J by 7 bases, and 15 bases separated the two germline ends. The clonotype comes from a woman aged 40 to 50 with alopecia areata. Some clones in this sample may be carry-over from other donors' samples. The chain links TRBV7-3 to TRBJ2-7, with D perhaps being TRBD1 or TRBD2 (5 bases each). Sequences were derived from whole blood, sampled in connection with sensitization to the hapten diphenylcyclopropenone (DPC). CDR3 bases: TGTGCCAGCAGCCCCGGTGGGGGAATGGAGCAGTACTTC. This encodes CASSPGGGMEQYF.